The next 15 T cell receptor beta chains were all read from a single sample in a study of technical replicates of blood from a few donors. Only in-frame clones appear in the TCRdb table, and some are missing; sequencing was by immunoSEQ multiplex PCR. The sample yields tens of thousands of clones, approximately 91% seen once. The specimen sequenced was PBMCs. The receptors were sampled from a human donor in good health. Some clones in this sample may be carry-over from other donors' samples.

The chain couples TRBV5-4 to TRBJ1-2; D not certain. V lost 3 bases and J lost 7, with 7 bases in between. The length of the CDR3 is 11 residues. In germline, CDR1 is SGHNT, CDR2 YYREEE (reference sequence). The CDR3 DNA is TGTGCCAGCAGCTCCCGGGGTGGCTACACCTTC. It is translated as CASSSRGGYTF.

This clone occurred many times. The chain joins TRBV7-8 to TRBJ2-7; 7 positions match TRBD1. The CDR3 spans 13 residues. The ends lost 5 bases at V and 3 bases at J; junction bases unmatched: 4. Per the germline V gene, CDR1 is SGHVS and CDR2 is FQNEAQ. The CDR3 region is CASSEGQLYEQYF. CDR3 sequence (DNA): TGTGCCAGCAGCGAGGGACAGCTCTACGAGCAGTACTTC.

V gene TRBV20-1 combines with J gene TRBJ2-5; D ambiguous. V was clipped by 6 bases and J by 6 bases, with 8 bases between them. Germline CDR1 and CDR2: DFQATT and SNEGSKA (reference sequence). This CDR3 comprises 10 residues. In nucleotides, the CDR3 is TGCAGTGCCCAGCGCCAGACCCAGTACTTC. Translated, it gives CSAQRQTQYF.

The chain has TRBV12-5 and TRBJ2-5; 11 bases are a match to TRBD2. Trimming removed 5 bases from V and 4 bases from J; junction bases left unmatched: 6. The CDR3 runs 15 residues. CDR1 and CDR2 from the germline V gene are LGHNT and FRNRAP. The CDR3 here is CASGPGLAEGETQYF. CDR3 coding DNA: TGTGCTAGTGGTCCGGGACTAGCGGAGGGAGAGACCCAGTACTTC.

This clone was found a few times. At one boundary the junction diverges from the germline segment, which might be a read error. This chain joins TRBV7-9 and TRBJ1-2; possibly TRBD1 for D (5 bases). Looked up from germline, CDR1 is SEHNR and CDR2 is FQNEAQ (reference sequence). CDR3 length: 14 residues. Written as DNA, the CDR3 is TGTGCCAGCACCTTATCAGGGATTAACTATGGCTACACCTTC. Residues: CASTLSGINYGYTF.

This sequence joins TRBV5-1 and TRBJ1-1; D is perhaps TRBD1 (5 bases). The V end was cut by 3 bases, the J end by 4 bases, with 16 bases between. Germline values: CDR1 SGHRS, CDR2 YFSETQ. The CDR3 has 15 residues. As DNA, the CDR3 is TGCGCCAGCAGCTCCTGGACATTTGTGGGCACTGAAGCTTTCTTT. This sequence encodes CASSSWTFVGTEAFF.

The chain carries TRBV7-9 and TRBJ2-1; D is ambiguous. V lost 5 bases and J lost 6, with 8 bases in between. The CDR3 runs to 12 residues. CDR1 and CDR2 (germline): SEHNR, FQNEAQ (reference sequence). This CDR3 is CASSTTGNEQFF. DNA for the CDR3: TGTGCCAGCAGCACGACTGGCAATGAGCAGTTCTTC.

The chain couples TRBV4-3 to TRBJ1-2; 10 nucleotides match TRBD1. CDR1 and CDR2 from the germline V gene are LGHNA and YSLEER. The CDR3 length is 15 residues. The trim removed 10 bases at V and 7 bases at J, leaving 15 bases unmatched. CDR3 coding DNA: TGCGCCAATATGACAGGGGGCCGCCTCTTACTTGGCTACACCTTC. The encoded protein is CANMTGGRLLLGYTF.

The DNA for the CDR3 is TGTGCCAGCAGCTCGACCGACTTGGGAGCGGGAGGGGTCAATGAGCAGTTCTTC. This sequence encodes CASSSTDLGAGGVNEQFF. The chain recombines TRBV5-4 with TRBJ2-1; 10 bases map to TRBD2. Germline V gene data show CDR1 as SGHNT and CDR2 as YYREEE (reference sequence). Losses at the gene ends were 3 bases for V and 6 bases for J; bases not matched to a gene: 15. This CDR3 is 18 amino acids long.

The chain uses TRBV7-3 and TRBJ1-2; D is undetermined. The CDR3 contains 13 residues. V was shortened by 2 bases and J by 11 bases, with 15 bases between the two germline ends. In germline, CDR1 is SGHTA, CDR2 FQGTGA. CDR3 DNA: TGTGCCAGCAGCTTAGAGGGCCTGGCTGGGTACACCTTC. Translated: CASSLEGLAGYTF.

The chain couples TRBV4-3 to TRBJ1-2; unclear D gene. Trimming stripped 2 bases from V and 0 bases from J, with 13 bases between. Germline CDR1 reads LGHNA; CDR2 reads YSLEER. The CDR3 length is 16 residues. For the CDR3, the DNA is TGCGCCAGCAGCCAACGCATCAGACAAGCTAACTATGGCTACACCTTC. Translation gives CASSQRIRQANYGYTF.

The chain's CDR3 is CASSHLIQGGGYTF. The CDR3 nucleotides read TGCGCCAGCAGCCACCTGATACAGGGTGGCGGCTACACCTTC. The chain couples TRBV4-1 to TRBJ1-2; possibly TRBD1 for D (6 bases). CDR3 size: 14 residues. With 3 bases removed from V and 8 bases from J, the gap between germline ends came to 16 bases. In germline, CDR1 is MGHRA, CDR2 YSYEKL.

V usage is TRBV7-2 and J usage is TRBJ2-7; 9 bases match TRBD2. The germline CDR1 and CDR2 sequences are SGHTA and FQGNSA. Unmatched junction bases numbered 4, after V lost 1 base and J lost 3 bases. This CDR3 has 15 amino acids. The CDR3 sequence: CASSLGLADLYEQYF. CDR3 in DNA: TGTGCCAGCAGCTTAGGACTAGCGGATCTCTACGAGCAGTACTTC.

The CDR3 region has the DNA TGCGCCAGCAGCAACCATGGAGGGGGGGGCTATGGCTACACCTTC. As protein: CASSNHGGGGYGYTF. The V call is TRBV4-3, the J call TRBJ1-2, with D possibly TRBD1 on 6 matching bases. The V gene lost 5 bases and the J gene lost 4 bases, with 17 bases spanning the gap. Looked up from germline, CDR1 is LGHNA and CDR2 is YSLEER. The CDR3 is 15 residues long.

CDR3 protein: CASSQDGSGRETQYF. The CDR3 coding sequence is TGCGCCAGCAGCCAAGATGGATCAGGGAGGGAGACCCAGTACTTC. The chain is built from TRBV4-1 and TRBJ2-5, with D possibly matching TRBD2 (6 bases). V was clipped by 0 bases and J by 5 bases, with 13 bases between them. Per the germline V gene, CDR1 is MGHRA and CDR2 is YSYEKL. The CDR3 has 15 residues.